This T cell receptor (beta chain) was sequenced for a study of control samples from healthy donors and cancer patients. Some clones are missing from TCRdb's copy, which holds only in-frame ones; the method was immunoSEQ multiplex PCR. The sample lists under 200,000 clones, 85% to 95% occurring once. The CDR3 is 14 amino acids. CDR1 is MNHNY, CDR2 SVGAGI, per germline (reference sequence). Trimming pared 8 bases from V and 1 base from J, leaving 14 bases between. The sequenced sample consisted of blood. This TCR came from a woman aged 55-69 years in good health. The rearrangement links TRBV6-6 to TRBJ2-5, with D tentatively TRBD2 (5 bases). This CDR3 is CASHTGRGQETQYF. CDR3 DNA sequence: TGTGCCAGCCATACGGGCCGGGGCCAAGAGACCCAGTACTTC.